This T cell receptor beta chain was retrieved from a study of response to subunit inactivated influenza vaccine. Study-level points and caveats: New T cells are recruited in small numbers by each seasonal influenza vaccination, according to the authors' suggestion.

This clonotype came up a few times. Its antigen is unknown. After removal of 1 base from V and 7 bases from J, the junction contained 9 bases not matched to a gene. This CDR3 contains 16 residues. CDR1 SGHVS and CDR2 FNYEAQ come from the germline V gene. TCRdb redid the calling of the RT-PCR reads with MiXCR, one entry per CDR3 protein. The table has roughly 700,000 distinct CDR3 sequences, around 14% seen once. V and J are TRBV7-6 and TRBJ2-5; 10 positions agree with TRBD1. This receptor was taken from a man aged 50 or older who received an inactivated influenza vaccine. Specimen: PBMCs from blood, collected 14 days before vaccination. CDR3 bases: TGTGCCAGCAGCTTAGTTTTGAGGACAGGGGGGAGGACCCAGTACTTC. Encoded protein: CASSLVLRTGGRTQYF.